What follows is one TCR beta chain and its context. A much larger clonotype is one base distant, so this may be a read error. The data were taken from a study of molecular identifiers for immune sequencing clone quantification. Libraries of naive CD8 T cells were made from approximately 20,000 to 1,000,000 sorted cells. They used 10%, 30% or 50% RNA. MiXCR, applied by TCRdb to the PCR reads, yields one record per CDR3 protein. The sample holds 60,000 to 65,000 distinct CDR3 sequences, around 20% seen once. This CDR3 contains 14 residues. V shed 1 base and J shed 11 bases, with 16 bases lying between them. CDR1 and CDR2 from the germline V gene are LNHNV and YYDKDF (reference sequence).

The origin of this receptor is a human donor in good health. Some libraries in this study had Jurkat cell RNA spiked in. Sequencing was carried out using naive CD8+ T cells from blood, with Jurkat cell RNA spiked in. Subset of the sample: FACS-sorted CD8+CD4-CCR7+CD45RA+ naive T cells. This chain links TRBV15 with TRBJ2-3, with D perhaps matching TRBD1 or TRBD2 (5 bases each). This CDR3 reads CATSRVGTFVMQYF. CDR3 in DNA: TGTGCCACCAGCAGAGTGGGGACCTTCGTTATGCAGTATTTT.